The rows below give T cell receptor beta chains drawn from one sample of a study of blood T cell repertoires in COVID-19. Assay used: immunoSEQ multiplex PCR; TCRdb lists only in-frame clones, some missing. The sample carries 190,000 or so clones, about 83% recorded once. Sequences were obtained from peripheral blood. Source of these receptors: a woman under 30 who had recovered from COVID-19. CDR3s include the opening cysteine and the closing phenylalanine or tryptophan. D genes are given only for firm matches. Only some rows state a clone size, as once, few, many or a class for expanded clones.

D gene	clone size	J gene	V gene	CDR3 protein
TRBD2	NA	TRBJ2-1	TRBV4-3	CASSQDMIGAGGRNEQFF
NA	NA	TRBJ1-6	TRBV5-1	CASSLDPGGHSPLHF
NA	NA	TRBJ2-5	TRBV19	CASMRRETQYF
TRBD1	NA	TRBJ1-5	TRBV2	CASSGATGVQPQHF
TRBD2	NA	TRBJ2-3	TRBV6-5	CASSYWRGGTDTQYF
TRBD2	NA	TRBJ2-5	TRBV6-5	CASSYSGGRPQETQYF
NA	NA	TRBJ1-4	TRBV15	CATSRAGTELFF
NA	NA	TRBJ1-2	TRBV4-3	CASSQAPGGGYTF
NA	once	TRBJ1-1	TRBV7-6	CASSSTGYHLNTEAFF
NA	NA	TRBJ2-1	TRBV12-3/TRBV12-4	CASTGSIYEQFF
TRBD1	NA	TRBJ2-2	TRBV9	CASSEKGQGSHPGELFF
NA	NA	TRBJ2-1	TRBV4-2	CASSQSRGKRSYNEQFF
NA	NA	TRBJ1-2	TRBV9	CASSVALNYGYTF
TRBD1	NA	TRBJ2-2	TRBV19	CASSDRGLGELFF
NA	NA	TRBJ2-2	TRBV7-2	CASSFRGRTGELFF
TRBD1	NA	TRBJ1-4	TRBV7-6	CGVGQGPGELFF